This T cell receptor (beta chain) was sequenced for a study of spatial heterogeneity in lung cancer (dated by TCRdb to the late 2010s). General notes on the study: Beta-chain transcripts were consistently detected in greater numbers than alpha-chain transcripts, which likely reflected higher beta-chain transcript abundance. A strong correlation was found between TCR transcript counts in tumor regions and a T cell transcriptional module score from matched bulk RNA-seq. In the raw uncorrected reads, each unique combination of TCR and UMI appeared more than ten times on average. In non-small cell lung cancer, the study made a quantitative comparison of TCR alpha and beta repertoires among multiple tumor regions, matched nontumor lung and blood. Nonsynonymous mutation counts, determined by whole-exome sequencing of tumor tissue, were related to TCR repertoire features. Both alpha and beta chains were TCR-sequenced in samples taken at surgery, namely 220 tumor regions, 62 to 70 matched nontumor lung samples and 55 to 60 PBMC samples.

A few counts support this clonotype. What this receptor recognizes is not known. Base qualities are not recorded, but no much larger clone differs from it by a single base. Receptor amplification or capture employed 5' RACE. Sequencing took place on a NextSeq 500. In the TCR library protocol, a unique molecular identifier was attached to each TCR cDNA molecule so that PCR and sequencing errors could be corrected. In the original analysis: TCR identification, UMI-based error correction and CDR3 extraction were performed with Decombinator tools. TCRs above a frequency of 2 per 1,000, corresponding to the top 1% of the tumor frequency distribution, were defined as expanded. Expanded tumor TCRs were classed as regional if statistically deemed absent (corrected P<0.05) from at least one tumor region, otherwise ubiquitous. Rényi diversity was computed with the R vegan package after subsampling each repertoire 100 times to 5,000 TCRs. CDR3 similarity networks were built from amino acid triplet string-kernel similarity, connecting CDR3s with pairwise similarity above 0.82. In TCRdb, the public reads were trimmed at Q25 with fastp and aligned with MiXCR, with productive beta chains retained. All rows with the same CDR3 protein become a single entry with the most common DNA and genes. TCRdb assigned the V and J calls; the authors' analysis was not used. Counted in this sample were more than 7,500 distinct CDR3 sequences; 7.5% to 9.5% of them appeared once. 9.5% to 15% of the sample is in the top ten clones.

Overall results and qualifications from the work: The count of ubiquitous expanded TCRs correlated with the count of ubiquitous nonsynonymous mutations, and the count of regional expanded TCRs correlated with the count of regional nonsynonymous mutations. The number of expanded intratumoral alpha and beta TCRs correlated with the tumor nonsynonymous mutation count. TCR-seq coverage of tumor T cells was estimated to be only around 7.3% for alpha chains and about 13% for beta chains. Additional single-cell paired TCR alpha and beta sequencing was considered necessary to confirm, at a functional level, the hypothesis that regional TCRs recognize regional mutations.

The meaning of the sample's time point label: sample taken at primary tumor resection. The donors were 72 patients from the lung TRACERx cohort who had early-stage, untreated non-small cell lung cancer. For TCR sequencing, whole RNA was extracted from tumor and nontumor lung tissue, or from cryopreserved PBMC samples, and no cell sorting was done. Only patients with enough RNA available from two or more tumor regions were chosen for TCR sequencing. Tumor and adjacent nontumor lung specimens were reviewed by a lung pathologist before selection. From its cysteine to its phenylalanine, the CDR3 spans 14 amino acids. Only the CDR3 DNA is retained, 42 bases long and in frame from the first base. Clipping removes 8 bases from V and 5 bases from J, with 8 as the unmatched junction base count. The germline V gene yields SNHLY for CDR1 and FYNNEI for CDR2.

The sequence is built from TRBV2 and TRBJ2-2, with 7 junctional bases fitting TRBD1. The source of this sequence is a female donor with early-stage non-small cell lung cancer. The source material was lung tumor tissue, sampled at surgery. The DNA sequence follows: TGTGCCAGCTCACGACAGGGATCAACCGGGGAGCTGTTTTTT. This encodes CASSRQGSTGELFF.